A selection of T cell receptor beta chains follows, all from one sample in a study of multiple sclerosis patients with progressive multifocal leukoencephalopathy. TCRdb's copy holds only in-frame clones and misses some; the assay was immunoSEQ multiplex PCR. The sample includes fewer than 35,000 clones, about 90% of them seen just once. Sequences were derived from PBMCs, sampled from a patient treated with natalizumab. These receptor sequences come from a human donor with progressive multifocal leukoencephalopathy. CDR3s leave out the opening cysteine and the closing phenylalanine or tryptophan.

v_gene	j_gene	CDR3aa
TRBV10-3	TRBJ2-2	AISEYGGSKNTGELF
TRBV13	TRBJ2-7	ASSLGPQGYEQY
TRBV19	TRBJ2-7	ASSIDLSAGTYEQY
TRBV6-6	TRBJ2-2	ASQDRGKTGELF
TRBV6-1	TRBJ1-1	ASSAEASNTEAF
TRBV7-3	TRBJ1-1	ASSLSPVSEAF